One T cell receptor (beta chain) is described in this entry. Its specificity is not known. Here immunoSEQ multiplex PCR was the method, and the copy in TCRdb shows in-frame clones only, minus some. This sample has 300,000 or so clones, with around 67% found just once. CDR1 and CDR2 (germline): SGDLS, YYNGEE. V dropped 4 bases and J dropped 6 bases, with 22 bases sitting between them. The CDR3 consists of 17 residues. This entry is derived from a study of shared clonotypes between healthy human individuals. Across the study: Donor composition was a couple of women and three men, aged 18 to 49. There were three CD4 naive, three CD4 memory, two CD8 naive and one CD8 memory plates per donor.

Points from the study as a whole: Roughly 5% of naive CD4 clonotypes were shared across a handful of donors. What naive subsets generally showed was a larger estimated richness than memory subsets showed.

The TCR sequence derives from a man aged 25 to 40 in good health. Material for sequencing was memory CD4+ T cells sorted from blood. The subset here: CD45RA-negative fraction. The chain has TRBV9 and TRBJ1-4, with D possibly TRBD1 on 5 matching bases. The CDR3 spells CASSPPFSGGYDEKLFF. In DNA, the CDR3 is TGTGCCAGCAGCCCACCGTTTTCGGGGGGGTATGATGAAAAACTGTTTTTT.